The present TCR beta chain was sequenced within a study of beta chain features in type 1 diabetes. Germline trimming cut 4 bases from V and 6 bases from J; bases unmatched to any gene: 8. Germline V gene data show CDR1 as SQVTM and CDR2 as ANQGSEA. CDR3 length equals 14 residues. Whole-study results and caveats: Among type 1 diabetes patients, VDJ junctions had fewer insertions and more deletions. Patients' naive, central memory and regulatory TCRB repertoires appeared more alike than those of healthy donors. Patients and controls would be equally affected if PCR favored shorter templates. Across all four CD4+ subsets, people with type 1 diabetes showed modestly shorter TCRB CDR3s.

The investigators reverse transcribed all of the isolated RNA, so they sequenced expressed TCRB transcripts. Profiled with immunoSEQ multiplex PCR; TCRdb holds only in-frame clones, not every one. Of under 300,000 clones in the sample, around 21% are singletons; the top ten hold around 0.028%. With respect to this clone: Its antigen is unknown.

Via CD45RO/CCR7/CD25/CD127/CD95/CD27, cells of the CD4+ naive, central memory, regulatory and stem cell-like memory subsets were sorted. The receptor was derived from a woman between 40 and 50 years old with type 1 diabetes. V and J are TRBV29-1 and TRBJ2-3, with 9 bases lining up with TRBD1. Specimen: naive CD4+ T cells from blood. The CDR3 DNA reads as TGCAGCGTTGGGGGACAGGGAATGGGGGATACGCAGTATTTT. Translating gives CSVGGQGMGDTQYF.